The clone carrying this T cell receptor beta chain was seen once. Its antigen is currently unknown. This entry comes from a study of CD8 T cells in Susac syndrome. Study-wide results and caveats: As the study acknowledged, the number of individuals who were part of its TCR sequencing and HLA analysis was relatively small.

High-throughput TCR beta sequencing covered peripheral CD8+ and CD4+ T cells. Controls were healthy donors (matched for age and sex). It was with random hexamers that roughly 0.45 to 1 ug RNA was reverse transcribed. Amplification of the TCR beta CDR3 was carried out by immunoSEQ multiplex PCR, which spanned a total of 54 Vbeta and 13 Jbeta segments. Each CDR3 protein is one row after TCRdb ran MiXCR on the immunoSEQ multiplex PCR reads. The repertoire holds approximately 170,000 distinct CDR3 sequences, with 92% as singletons. The CDR3 runs to 16 residues. Germline assignment: CDR1 MNHEY and CDR2 SVGAGI. V lost 0 bases and J lost 0, with 10 bases in between.

The specimen was CD4+ T cells from PBMCs. The receptor's source is a human donor in good health. V is TRBV6-5 and J is TRBJ2-3; D is unresolved. In DNA form, the CDR3 reads TGTGCCAGCAGTTACTCCTACCTTCCTAGCACAGATACGCAGTATTTT. Translation gives CASSYSYLPSTDTQYF.